This T cell receptor (beta chain) was recorded in a study of T cell clonality in common variable immunodeficiency. As regards this clone: Its antigen is as yet unknown.

Clones were sequenced by immunoSEQ multiplex PCR, and TCRdb holds only the in-frame ones, with some missing. The specimen has under 30,000 clones, none found just once. General observations from the study: TCRbeta clonality was increased in CVID versus healthy controls.

Sequenced sample: peripheral blood mononuclear cells. The sequence derives from a person aged 18 to 75 in good health.

The CDR3 reads CASSGDSGGRTGELFF. The sequenced CDR3 bases are TGCGCCAGCAGCGGGGACTCCGGAGGTAGGACCGGGGAG. The rearrangement links TRBV5-1 to TRBJ2-2; TRBD2 might be the D (6 bases). The observed sequence ends 3 residues before the CDR3 terminus, with the missing tail filled in from the germline J gene. The germline gives CDR1 SGHRS, CDR2 YFSETQ. The V end was cut by 4 bases, the J end by 5 bases, with 18 bases between. The CDR3 totals 16 residues.